A selection of T cell receptor beta chains follows, all from one sample in a study of regulatory T cells in long-lasting Graves disease. TCRdb re-analysed the multiplex PCR reads in MiXCR, keeping a single row per CDR3 protein. The table records roughly 320,000 distinct CDR3 sequences, approximately 15% of them present only once. These data were also filed under a second study, of T cells in Graves' hyperthyroidism and ophthalmopathy.

Sequences were derived from peripheral blood mononuclear cells (PBMCs), sampled at new diagnosis, from a patient treated with antithyroid drugs. Receptors were obtained from a middle-aged man with Graves disease. The CDR3 runs from the conserved cysteine through the conserved F or W. A D gene is named only where the DNA matches it firmly. Clone size is shown for a subset of rows, as once, few, many or a class of expanded clone.

V: TRBV5-1
size: few
D: NA
J: TRBJ1-3
DNA: TGCGCCAGCAGCTTGGTTGGGGCGCTTTCAAACACCATATATTTT
CDR3: CASSLVGALSNTIYF

V: TRBV5-1
size: NA
D: NA
J: TRBJ1-1
DNA: TGCGCCAGCAGCTTGGACGGGGAGGATGAAGCTTTCTTT
CDR3: CASSLDGEDEAFF

V: TRBV28
size: few
D: NA
J: TRBJ1-2
DNA: TGTGCCAGCAGTTTTACCAGTCTGGGCTACACCTTC
CDR3: CASSFTSLGYTF

V: TRBV28
size: many
D: TRBD1
J: TRBJ2-3
DNA: TGTGCCAGCAGTTGGACAGGGTTGGGCACAGATACGCAGTATTTT
CDR3: CASSWTGLGTDTQYF

V: TRBV12-3/TRBV12-4
size: NA
D: TRBD1
J: TRBJ2-5
DNA: TGTGCCAGCAGTTTTGGGGACAGGGGCATAACGGAGACCCAGTACTTC
CDR3: CASSFGDRGITETQYF

V: TRBV3-1
size: NA
D: NA
J: TRBJ1-6
DNA: TGTGCCAGCAGTTTTGAGGGGGTGCCACCCCTCCACTTT
CDR3: CASSFEGVPPLHF

V: TRBV7-2
size: NA
D: TRBD1
J: TRBJ1-2
DNA: TGTGCCAGCAGCTTAGCGGCAGGGGGCGCGGATGGCTACACCTTC
CDR3: CASSLAAGGADGYTF

V: TRBV5-1
size: few
D: TRBD2
J: TRBJ2-1
DNA: TGCGCCAGCAGCGGGACTAGCATAGGCTACAATGAGCAGTTCTTC
CDR3: CASSGTSIGYNEQFF

V: TRBV2
size: many
D: TRBD1
J: TRBJ1-6
DNA: TGTGCCAGCAGTGGAGCAGGGGGCGGTGATTCACCCCTCCACTTT
CDR3: CASSGAGGGDSPLHF

V: TRBV28
size: many
D: NA
J: TRBJ2-5
DNA: TGTGCCAGCCGGGACCCTATCGGGGAGACCCAGTACTTC
CDR3: CASRDPIGETQYF

V: TRBV6-1
size: few
D: NA
J: TRBJ1-2
DNA: TGTGCCAGCAGAAAGGGCCCCAGCTATGGCTACACCTTC
CDR3: CASRKGPSYGYTF

V: TRBV27
size: many
D: TRBD2
J: TRBJ2-3
DNA: TGTGCCAGCAGTTTAGGGACTAGCGGCTGGACGCAGTATTTT
CDR3: CASSLGTSGWTQYF

V: TRBV4-3
size: many
D: TRBD2
J: TRBJ2-3
DNA: TGCGCCAGCAGCCAAGACCCTAGCGGGGGTTCGCAGTATTTT
CDR3: CASSQDPSGGSQYF

V: TRBV28
size: many
D: NA
J: TRBJ1-1
DNA: TGTGCCAGCAGTCCGGAGACGAACACTGAAGCTTTCTTT
CDR3: CASSPETNTEAFF

V: TRBV11-2
size: few
D: NA
J: TRBJ2-2
DNA: TGTGCCAGCAGCTCTGTGGGGTGGGGCAGGGCGAACACCGGGGAGCTGTTTTTT
CDR3: CASSSVGWGRANTGELFF

V: TRBV18
size: many
D: NA
J: TRBJ2-1
DNA: TGTGCCAGCTCACCACCCGGGCCTGAGCAGTTCTTC
CDR3: CASSPPGPEQFF

V: TRBV5-1
size: NA
D: TRBD2
J: TRBJ2-7
DNA: TGCGCCAGCAGCTTGGGCGGGGGGGCGATCGAGCAGTACTTC
CDR3: CASSLGGGAIEQYF

V: TRBV5-5
size: NA
D: NA
J: TRBJ1-1
DNA: TGTGCCAGCAGCCGCTTCTGGGGCGTCGGTGACACTGAAGCTTTCTTT
CDR3: CASSRFWGVGDTEAFF

V: TRBV20-1
size: many
D: NA
J: TRBJ2-3
DNA: TGCAGTGCTACCGCAAGGGAGGTCCCAGATACGCAGTATTTT
CDR3: CSATAREVPDTQYF

V: TRBV20-1
size: many
D: NA
J: TRBJ1-5
DNA: TGCAGTGCCCTTGGGGGGACCAATCAGCCCCAGCATTTT
CDR3: CSALGGTNQPQHF

V: TRBV30
size: many
D: NA
J: TRBJ2-5
DNA: TGTGCCTGGAGTTTCCGGGCTCTTAGTCAGTACTTC
CDR3: CAWSFRALSQYF

V: TRBV3-1
size: many
D: NA
J: TRBJ2-3
DNA: TGTGCCAGCAGCCAAACACTAGGGAGTAGCACAGATACGCAGTATTTT
CDR3: CASSQTLGSSTDTQYF

V: TRBV7-2
size: NA
D: NA
J: TRBJ1-5
DNA: TGTGCCAGCAGGGATCCATACCAGCCCCAGCATTTT
CDR3: CASRDPYQPQHF

V: TRBV25-1
size: few
D: NA
J: TRBJ1-2
DNA: TGTGCCAGCAGTGAATGGGTTGGGGGGGACTATGGCTACACCTTC
CDR3: CASSEWVGGDYGYTF

V: TRBV2
size: many
D: TRBD2
J: TRBJ2-1
DNA: TGTGCCAGCAGGTCCCCCGGGACTAGCGCCAATGAGCAGTTCTTC
CDR3: CASRSPGTSANEQFF

V: TRBV12-3/TRBV12-4
size: many
D: TRBD2
J: TRBJ2-5
DNA: TGTGCCAGCAGTTTAACAGCGGGGGGGCGGGGTGAGACCCAGTACTTC
CDR3: CASSLTAGGRGETQYF

V: TRBV11-2
size: few
D: TRBD2
J: TRBJ2-2
DNA: TGTGCCAGCAGCGTTGGGACTAGCGGGCACACCGGGGAGCTGTTTTTT
CDR3: CASSVGTSGHTGELFF

V: TRBV5-1
size: many
D: TRBD1
J: TRBJ1-1
DNA: TGCGCCAGCAGCGCCGGGACAGGGAACACTGAAGCTTTCTTT
CDR3: CASSAGTGNTEAFF

V: TRBV12-3/TRBV12-4
size: many
D: TRBD1
J: TRBJ2-3
DNA: TGTGCCAGCCCCGGGACAGGGATCGGGGATACGCAGTATTTT
CDR3: CASPGTGIGDTQYF

V: TRBV7-9
size: few
D: TRBD2
J: TRBJ2-3
DNA: TGTGCCAGCAGCGCCACGCGGGGGGCTCGGGGCACAGATACGCAGTATTTT
CDR3: CASSATRGARGTDTQYF

V: TRBV12-3/TRBV12-4
size: many
D: TRBD1
J: TRBJ2-3
DNA: TGTGCCAGCAGTTCCGGGACAGGGTTTTTGCGCGTAGATACGCAGTATTTT
CDR3: CASSSGTGFLRVDTQYF

V: TRBV12-3/TRBV12-4
size: many
D: NA
J: TRBJ1-5
DNA: TGTGCCAGCCAACGGGGGGGGAATCAGCCCCAGCATTTT
CDR3: CASQRGGNQPQHF

V: TRBV7-2
size: many
D: NA
J: TRBJ1-4
DNA: TGTGCCAGCAGCTTAGCGGGTCTTGGACTGTTTTTT
CDR3: CASSLAGLGLFF